Included here is one T cell receptor (beta chain) sequence, with context. The sample belongs to a study of blood T cell repertoires in COVID-19. Study details: Sources were T cells, B-cell-depleted T cells, or PBMCs; the material itself was cDNA or gDNA.

The CDR3 totals 15 residues. V lost 6 bases and J lost 1, with 17 bases in between. CDR1 is SGDLS, CDR2 YYNGEE, per germline. The authors' processing: Amplification of reference gene primers provided the estimated nucleated cell counts. Some clones are missing from TCRdb's copy, which holds only in-frame ones; the method was immunoSEQ multiplex PCR. V, J and clone size were drawn from that table, and D and trimming were deduced from the DNA. The table has roughly 390,000 clones, about 85% seen once. The sequenced sample consisted of peripheral blood. The chain recombines TRBV9 with TRBJ2-7, with D possibly being TRBD1 (7 bases). The origin of this receptor is a woman in her late teens or twenties with acute or convalescent COVID-19. CDR3 in amino acids: CASNSEGGQSYEQYF. CDR3 DNA sequence: TGTGCCAGCAACTCTGAGGGGGGACAGTCCTACGAGCAGTACTTC.